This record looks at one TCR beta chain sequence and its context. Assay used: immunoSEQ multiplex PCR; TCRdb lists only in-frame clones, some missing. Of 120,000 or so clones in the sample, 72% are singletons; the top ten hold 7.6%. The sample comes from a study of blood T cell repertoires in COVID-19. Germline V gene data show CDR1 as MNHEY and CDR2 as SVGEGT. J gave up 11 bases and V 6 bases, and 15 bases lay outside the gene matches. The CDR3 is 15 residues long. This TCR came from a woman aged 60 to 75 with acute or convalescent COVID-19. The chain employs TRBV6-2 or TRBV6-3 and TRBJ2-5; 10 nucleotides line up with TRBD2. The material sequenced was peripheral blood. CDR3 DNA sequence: TGTGCCAGCAGCGGGACTAGCGTCGGGGAGAATCGTCAGTACTTC. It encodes CASSGTSVGENRQYF.